These 15 T cell receptor beta chains were all obtained from the same sample, sequenced in a study of blood T cell repertoires in COVID-19. The assay was immunoSEQ multiplex PCR, and TCRdb's table has in-frame clones only and misses some. The sample has 150,000 to 160,000 clones; approximately 83% are singletons. The sequencing sample was made of peripheral blood. The receptors shown here come from a woman in her fifties or sixties with COVID-19, enrolled during active disease.

The chain links TRBV10-3 to TRBJ1-5, with D uncertain. V gave up 7 bases and J gave up 1 base, with 11 bases separating them. The CDR3 runs to 14 residues. The germline CDR1 and CDR2 sequences are ENHRY and SYGVKD. CDR3 loop: CAINAGGSNQPQHF. The DNA of the CDR3 is TGTGCCATCAACGCAGGAGGAAGCAATCAGCCCCAGCATTTT.

The chain recombines TRBV6-2 or TRBV6-3 with TRBJ1-1; 7 nucleotides agree with TRBD1. With 4 bases clipped from V and 2 bases from J, the junction kept 1 base outside the gene matches. The CDR3 runs to 13 residues. The V gene's germline CDR1 is MNHEY and CDR2 SVGEGT. The DNA for the CDR3 is TGTGCCAGCAGTTGGACAGGCAACACTGAAGCTTTCTTT. Amino acids: CASSWTGNTEAFF.

V gene TRBV27 combines with J gene TRBJ1-4; TRBD1 might be the D (6 bases). Per germline, CDR1 MNHEY and CDR2 SMNVEV (reference sequence). The CDR3 is made up of 16 amino acids. The V gene lost 6 bases and the J gene lost 5 bases, with 19 bases spanning the gap. The CDR3 region is CASSGGGRGRNEKLFF. The DNA of the CDR3 is TGTGCCAGCAGCGGAGGGGGGAGGGGACGAAATGAAAAACTGTTTTTT.

The genes are TRBV5-4 and TRBJ2-7; 8 bases fit TRBD1. This CDR3 is 15 amino acids long. Germline loops: CDR1 SGHNT, CDR2 YYREEE (reference sequence). The trim removed 0 bases at V and 2 bases at J, leaving 4 bases unmatched. The CDR3, as DNA: TGTGCCAGCAGCTTGGTGGACAGGGCCCCCTACGAGCAGTACTTC. This encodes CASSLVDRAPYEQYF.

The CDR3 protein is CASSLVGRGNYGYTF. The CDR3 nucleotides read TGTGCCAGCAGCTTAGTAGGCAGGGGTAACTATGGCTACACCTTC. V gene TRBV7-8 combines with J gene TRBJ1-2, with D tentatively TRBD1 (6 bases). The germline gives CDR1 SGHVS, CDR2 FQNEAQ. Trimming removed 1 base from V and 1 base from J, with 10 bases in between. The CDR3 extends over 15 amino acids.

The CDR3 DNA sequence: TGTGCCAGCGGATCGACAGGGGAGTATGGCTACACCTTC. The encoded protein is CASGSTGEYGYTF. V is TRBV12-3 or TRBV12-4 and J is TRBJ1-2; 8 positions agree with TRBD1. The CDR3 is made up of 13 amino acids. Trimming cost V 8 bases and J 5 bases; bases outside gene matches: 7.

This clone came up once. This sequence joins TRBV7-2 and TRBJ1-5; unclear D gene. The V end was cut by 2 bases, the J end by 3 bases, with 5 bases between. CDR3 length equals 13 residues. Germline loops: CDR1 SGHTA, CDR2 FQGNSA. CDR3 nucleotides: TGTGCCAGCAGCTTATCCAACAATCAGCCCCAGCATTTT. Amino acids: CASSLSNNQPQHF.

The chain recombines TRBV10-2 with TRBJ2-3; 10 bases align to TRBD2. The CDR3 sequence is 15 residues long. CDR1 and CDR2 (germline): WSHSY, SAAADI. With V trimmed by 4 bases and J by 5 bases, 6 bases remained unmatched. The CDR3 here is CASSASGGAIDTQYF. CDR3 nucleotides: TGCGCCAGCAGTGCAAGCGGGGGGGCCATAGATACGCAGTATTTT.

The chain has TRBV30 and TRBJ1-4, with 7 bases lining up with TRBD1. Germline assignment: CDR1 GTSNPN and CDR2 SVGIG (reference sequence). This CDR3 is 14 amino acids long. V lost 3 bases and J lost 5; bases outside the gene matches: 6. The CDR3 DNA follows: TGTGCCTGGAGGGGGGACAGAGGAAATGAAAAACTGTTTTTT. This translates into CAWRGDRGNEKLFF.

The gene calls are TRBV4-1 and TRBJ1-4; no definite D call. The CDR3 totals 15 residues. Germline CDR1 reads MGHRA; CDR2 reads YSYEKL. Trimming shortened V by 0 bases and J by 0 bases, and 5 bases separated the two germline ends. This CDR3 reads CASSQEAATNEKLFF. As DNA, the CDR3 is TGCGCCAGCAGCCAAGAGGCAGCAACTAATGAAAAACTGTTTTTT.

V gene TRBV3-1 (or the pseudogene TRBV3-2) combines with J gene TRBJ1-5; D ambiguous. The CDR3 contains 13 residues. Deletions cut 1 base from V and 4 bases from J, with 5 bases between. The V gene's germline CDR1 is LGHDT and CDR2 YNNKEL (reference sequence). The CDR3 nucleotides read TGTGCCAGCAGCCAAGCTCCGAATCAGCCCCAGCATTTT. This sequence encodes CASSQAPNQPQHF.

This sequence joins TRBV6-5 and TRBJ2-1; TRBD2 matches 8 bases. The germline V gene has CDR1 MNHEY and CDR2 SVGAGI. The CDR3 has 16 residues. Trimming removed 0 bases from V and 7 bases from J; junction bases left unmatched: 8. In DNA form, the CDR3 reads TGTGCCAGCAGTTACTCGCCCAGCGGGAGATTGAATGAGCAGTTCTTC. It translates to CASSYSPSGRLNEQFF.

This rearrangement joins TRBV5-8 to TRBJ1-1, with 7 bases fitting TRBD1. J was trimmed by 1 base and V by 4 bases; bases with no gene match: 7. The CDR3 spans 15 residues. Germline values: CDR1 SGHTS, CDR2 YDEGEE. The CDR3 sequence: CASSKPGQTNTEAFF. The CDR3 DNA is TGTGCCAGCAGCAAACCGGGACAGACGAACACTGAAGCTTTCTTT.

This rearrangement joins TRBV2 to TRBJ1-5; D is unclear. Germline CDR1 SNHLY, CDR2 FYNNEI. V lost 4 bases and J lost 0, with 7 bases in between. The CDR3 consists of 14 residues. The DNA for the CDR3 is TGTGCCAGCAGTGGGCAGATTAGCAATCAGCCCCAGCATTTT. Its translation: CASSGQISNQPQHF.

V and J are TRBV5-1 and TRBJ1-2; D uncertain. Germline values: CDR1 SGHRS, CDR2 YFSETQ. V lost 5 bases, J lost 6 bases, and 20 bases lay in between. This CDR3 contains 15 residues. Here the CDR3 DNA reads TGCGCCAGCAGGATCCGCGGAGACCCAACTAATGGCTACACCTTC. Its translation: CASRIRGDPTNGYTF. Combining the CDR3 with reference TRBV5-1 and TRBJ1-2 gives the whole variable domain KAGVTQTPRYLIKTRGQQVTLSCSPISGHRSVSWYQQTPGQGLQFLFEYFSETQRNKGNFPGRFSGRQFSNSRSEMNVSTLELGDSALYLCASRIRGDPTNGYTFGSGTRLTVV.